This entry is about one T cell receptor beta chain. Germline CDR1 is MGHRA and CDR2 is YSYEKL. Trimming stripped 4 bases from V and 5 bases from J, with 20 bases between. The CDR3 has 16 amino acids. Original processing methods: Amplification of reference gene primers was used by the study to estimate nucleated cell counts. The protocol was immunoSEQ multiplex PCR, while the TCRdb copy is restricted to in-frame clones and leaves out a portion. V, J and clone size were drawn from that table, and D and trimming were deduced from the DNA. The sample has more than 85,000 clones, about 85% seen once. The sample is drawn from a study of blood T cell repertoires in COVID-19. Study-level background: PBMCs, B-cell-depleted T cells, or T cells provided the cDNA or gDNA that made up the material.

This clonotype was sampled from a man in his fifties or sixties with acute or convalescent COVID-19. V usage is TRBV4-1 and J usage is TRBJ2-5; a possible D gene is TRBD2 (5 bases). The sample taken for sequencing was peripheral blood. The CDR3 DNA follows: TGCGCCAGCAGCCTGGACTTGTCCGCGACGGCGGAGACCCAGTACTTC. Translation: CASSLDLSATAETQYF.